This T cell receptor beta chain was identified in a study of blood T cell repertoires in COVID-19. At the level of the study: PBMCs, B-cell-depleted T cells, or T cells were the source of the cDNA or gDNA that made up the material.

V lost 8 bases and J lost 4, with 6 bases in between. The germline V gene encodes CDR1 MNHEY and CDR2 SMNVEV (reference sequence). The CDR3 spans 11 residues. The protocol was immunoSEQ multiplex PCR, while the TCRdb copy is restricted to in-frame clones and leaves out a portion. Of more than 75,000 clones in the sample, around 88% were seen once. Source material: peripheral blood. This TCR was recovered from a woman aged 70-85 years with acute or convalescent COVID-19. V usage is TRBV27 and J usage is TRBJ1-3; D ambiguous. As DNA, the CDR3 is TGTGCCAGCGCGTACGGAAACACCATATATTTT. Its translation is CASAYGNTIYF.